A selection of T cell receptor beta chains follows, all from one sample in a study of CD8+CD57+ T cells in acquired aplastic anemia. MiXCR, applied by TCRdb to the reads, yields one record per CDR3 protein. Of approximately 190,000 distinct CDR3 sequences in the sample, roughly half were seen once. Sequenced input: sorted CD4+, CD8+, or CD8+CD57+ T cells (not recorded which) from PBMCs. These receptors were collected from a human donor with aplastic anemia. Both conserved end residues are part of each CDR3. D genes are given only for firm matches. Clone size, where shown, is once, few, many, or a class for clones that have expanded.

cdr3_nt | cdr3_aa | d_call | j_call | clone_size | v_call
TGTGCCAGTAGTAAAGGGGTAGGGGGCGTCGCCTACGAGCAGTACTTC | CASSKGVGGVAYEQYF | TRBD1 | TRBJ2-7 | NA | TRBV19
TGTGCCAGTAGACCTGCTCAGGGAGGACCCTACGAGCAGTACTTC | CASRPAQGGPYEQYF | NA | TRBJ2-7 | NA | TRBV19
TGTGCCAGCAGCTTAGTTTGGACTATTGCCTACAATGAGCAGTTCTTC | CASSLVWTIAYNEQFF | NA | TRBJ2-1 | NA | TRBV11-1
TGTGCCACCAGTGATGGGACAGGGATCGAGACCCAGTACTTC | CATSDGTGIETQYF | TRBD1 | TRBJ2-5 | many | TRBV24-1
TGTGCCAGCGAGGCAGGGGGCAGGGATACGCAGTATTTT | CASEAGGRDTQYF | TRBD1 | TRBJ2-3 | NA | TRBV2
TGTGCCAGCAGCTTATCCTTTTGGGAATTGGGCGAGCAGTACTTC | CASSLSFWELGEQYF | NA | TRBJ2-7 | many | TRBV11-2
TGTGCCAGCAGTTCTTACAGGGACAGGGAATGGGATACGCAGTATTTT | CASSSYRDREWDTQYF | TRBD1 | TRBJ2-3 | many | TRBV12-3/TRBV12-4
TGTGCCAGCAGTTTGGGGCAGGGGGCCGGCAATCAGCCCCAGCATTTT | CASSLGQGAGNQPQHF | TRBD1 | TRBJ1-5 | many | TRBV12-3/TRBV12-4
TGCGCCAGCAGTGAGATGGCGGATGGAAACACCATATATTTT | CASSEMADGNTIYF | NA | TRBJ1-3 | NA | TRBV10-2
TGCGCCAGCAGCTTGTGGGACACCGGGGAGCTGTTTTTT | CASSLWDTGELFF | NA | TRBJ2-2 | many | TRBV5-1
TGTGCCACCAGTGAACCGACAGCTCCCTCGGCAGATACGCAGTATTTT | CATSEPTAPSADTQYF | NA | TRBJ2-3 | many | TRBV24-1
TGTGCCAGTAGGATGGACAGAACCTATGGCTACACCTTC | CASRMDRTYGYTF | NA | TRBJ1-2 | many | TRBV19
TGTGCCAGCACCCCCTCGTCCTCGGGGGGGACCGGGGAGCTGTTTTTT | CASTPSSSGGTGELFF | TRBD2 | TRBJ2-2 | NA | TRBV11-1
TGTGCCAGCAGCCCTCGATCGGGGCAGGGCTACGAGCAGTACTTC | CASSPRSGQGYEQYF | NA | TRBJ2-7 | NA | TRBV9
TGTGCCAGCAGTTCTGGGACAGGGAGTAAGAACACTGAAGCTTCCTTT | CASSSGTGSKNTEASF | TRBD1 | TRBJ1-1 | NA | TRBV28
TGTGCCAGCACCCAGAGGGAGGCCACCATATATTTT | CASTQREATIYF | NA | TRBJ1-3 | many | TRBV7-9
TGCAGTGCTAGAGCGCAAAGAGACTATGGCTACACCTTC | CSARAQRDYGYTF | NA | TRBJ1-2 | many | TRBV20-1
TGTGCCAGCAGCCCGTGGCCCGGGACTGCCGAGCAGTACTTC | CASSPWPGTAEQYF | NA | TRBJ2-7 | many | TRBV7-9
TGCAGTGCTACCCGGGACAGGGTTTCCTACGAGCAGTACTTC | CSATRDRVSYEQYF | TRBD1 | TRBJ2-7 | NA | TRBV20-1
TGCAGTGGGAACACTGACAGGAACACTGAAGCTTTCTTT | CSGNTDRNTEAFF | NA | TRBJ1-1 | NA | TRBV20-1
TGTGCCAGCAGTTACTTCACGGTCTGGGGTTTGACTGAAGCTTTCTTT | CASSYFTVWGLTEAFF | NA | TRBJ1-1 | few | TRBV6-5
TGTGCCAGCAGCTTTCTCGACTTGGGATTGGGCAATGAGCAGTTCTTC | CASSFLDLGLGNEQFF | NA | TRBJ2-1 | few | TRBV7-6
TGCAGTGCTAGAGATTTTCTCAGGGGCCGGATCTACGAGCAGTACTTC | CSARDFLRGRIYEQYF | NA | TRBJ2-7 | NA | TRBV20-1
TGTGCCAGTAGTTCCCGGGTCAGGCGCCTGTCCTACGAGCAGTACTTC | CASSSRVRRLSYEQYF | NA | TRBJ2-7 | many | TRBV19
TGTGCCAGCAGCCATGTTAGGGACAGCTACAATGAGCAGTTCTTC | CASSHVRDSYNEQFF | TRBD1 | TRBJ2-1 | NA | TRBV11-2
TGTGCCAGTAGTATCTTTACAGGGGGCGGGTCACCCCTCCACTTT | CASSIFTGGGSPLHF | TRBD1 | TRBJ1-6 | NA | TRBV19
TGTGCCAGCAGCTGGAGTACGGAGACCCAGTACTTC | CASSWSTETQYF | NA | TRBJ2-5 | NA | TRBV7-9
TGTGCCACCAGTGATCTACAGGGAAAAGCTTTCTTT | CATSDLQGKAFF | NA | TRBJ1-1 | NA | TRBV24-1
TGCAGCGTTGTAGGCAGGAACGCAGATACGCAGTATTTT | CSVVGRNADTQYF | NA | TRBJ2-3 | NA | TRBV29-1
TGCAGTGCTAGAGGGACAGGGTCGGAGGAGACCCAGTACTTC | CSARGTGSEETQYF | TRBD1 | TRBJ2-5 | few | TRBV20-1
TGTGCCAGCAGCTTAGCTAGGGAGCAGTTCTTC | CASSLAREQFF | NA | TRBJ2-1 | NA | TRBV11-3
TGCAGTGCCGCTAGCGGGGGAGGCAATGAGCAGTTCTTC | CSAASGGGNEQFF | TRBD2 | TRBJ2-1 | NA | TRBV20-1
TGTGCCAGCAGTTTAGTAGCGGGAACTCCCAGGGAGCTGTTTTTT | CASSLVAGTPRELFF | TRBD2 | TRBJ2-2 | few | TRBV12-3/TRBV12-4
TGCGCCAGCAGCTTTGCAGTGGGCGGGACTGAAGCTTTCTTT | CASSFAVGGTEAFF | NA | TRBJ1-1 | NA | TRBV19
TGTGCCAGCAGTCTCGGGACAGGGATAAATTCACCCCTCCACTTT | CASSLGTGINSPLHF | TRBD1 | TRBJ1-6 | NA | TRBV2
TGTGCCAGCAGCAATCGATACGAGGGAGGTGAAAAACTGTTTTTT | CASSNRYEGGEKLFF | NA | TRBJ1-4 | NA | TRBV7-3
TGTGCCGGCCATGACAGTTACTCTGGAAACACCATATATTTT | CAGHDSYSGNTIYF | NA | TRBJ1-3 | NA | TRBV7-9
TGCGCCAGCAGCCACGAGGGGGGGGGCCAGCCCCAGCATTTT | CASSHEGGGQPQHF | NA | TRBJ1-5 | NA | TRBV4-1
TGTGCCAGCAGCTTCTGGGACTCTGGAAACACCATATATTTT | CASSFWDSGNTIYF | NA | TRBJ1-3 | many | TRBV7-9
TGTGCCAGCAGCTTAGGGGGGCAGGCGAGCACTGAAGCTTTCTTT | CASSLGGQASTEAFF | NA | TRBJ1-1 | many | TRBV7-2
TGTGCCAGCAGTCCAGGGTCCAGCTCCTACGAGCAGTACTTC | CASSPGSSSYEQYF | NA | TRBJ2-7 | few | TRBV12-3/TRBV12-4
TGTGCCAGTAGTATAACGCAGGCCGATGAAAAACTGTTTTTT | CASSITQADEKLFF | NA | TRBJ1-4 | many | TRBV19
TGTGCCAGCAGCCCTAGAGCCACTGGGACTCCTACCAAGTTC | CASSPRATGTPTKF | NA | TRBJ2-1 | NA | TRBV11-2
TGTGCCACCAGCAGTGGTCTAGGATCCTACGAGCAGTACTTC | CATSSGLGSYEQYF | NA | TRBJ2-7 | NA | TRBV15
TGTGCCACCAGCGGGAGCGGGGGTTGGAACACCGGGGAGCTGTTTTTT | CATSGSGGWNTGELFF | TRBD2 | TRBJ2-2 | NA | TRBV15
TGTGCCAGCACTGAGGTCGACGGGTTTAGGGGCTACACCTTC | CASTEVDGFRGYTF | NA | TRBJ1-2 | many | TRBV2
TGTGCCAGCAGCCACCGGTTGGCGGGAGAAGAGACCCAGTACTTC | CASSHRLAGEETQYF | TRBD2 | TRBJ2-5 | few | TRBV3-1
TGTGCCAGCACCCCGACCGATGGGGGTGAAAAACTGTTTTTT | CASTPTDGGEKLFF | NA | TRBJ1-4 | many | TRBV9
TGTGCCAGCAGTTCAACGACCGAGACCTACACCGGGGAGCTGTTTTTT | CASSSTTETYTGELFF | NA | TRBJ2-2 | many | TRBV12-3/TRBV12-4
TGTGCCAGTAGTATCAACCGGGGGAGGAATGAAGATACGCAGTATTTT | CASSINRGRNEDTQYF | NA | TRBJ2-3 | NA | TRBV19
TGTGCCAGCAGGCAGGGTGGAGGGGGAGTGGGGTATGAGCAGCTCTTC | CASRQGGGGVGYEQLF | NA | TRBJ2-1 | many | TRBV25-1
TGCAGCGTTTTGTCCGGACAGGGGATCTACAATGAGCAGTTCTTC | CSVLSGQGIYNEQFF | TRBD1 | TRBJ2-1 | NA | TRBV29-1
TGCGCCAGCAGCCAAGACGGGAGGCCGGGAGAACCCCAGCATTTT | CASSQDGRPGEPQHF | NA | TRBJ1-5 | NA | TRBV4-1
TGTGCCAGCAGCTCTCACAGTGGTACCGAAGCTTTCTTT | CASSSHSGTEAFF | NA | TRBJ1-1 | many | TRBV9
TGCAGCGTTGCCCAGCGGGAGGGGGGCACAGATACGCAGTATTTT | CSVAQREGGTDTQYF | TRBD2 | TRBJ2-3 | few | TRBV29-1
TGCGCCAGCAGCTTGGCCCAGCGGGAGACCAACGAGCAGTACTTC | CASSLAQRETNEQYF | TRBD2 | TRBJ2-7 | many | TRBV5-1
TGCAGCGCGACGGGTGGAGGGATGGACACTGAAGCTTTCTTT | CSATGGGMDTEAFF | NA | TRBJ1-1 | NA | TRBV29-1
TGTGCCAGCAGTGGCCTGGGACTAGCGGACCTGGCAGAGGAGACCCAGTACTTC | CASSGLGLADLAEETQYF | TRBD2 | TRBJ2-5 | NA | TRBV25-1
TGTGCCAGCAGCCGGAGCGGTGGCGCAACTAATGAAAAACTGTTTTTT | CASSRSGGATNEKLFF | NA | TRBJ1-4 | NA | TRBV14